This TCR beta chain was profiled in a study of response to subunit inactivated influenza vaccine. Study results and caveats: New T cells are recruited in small numbers by each seasonal influenza vaccination, according to the authors' suggestion.

Turning to this clonotype: Its specificity is not known.

This CDR3 is 13 amino acids long. Germline V gene data show CDR1 as SGHRS and CDR2 as YFSETQ. V lost 1 base and J lost 7, with 8 bases in between. Each CDR3 protein gets one entry after TCRdb re-called the RT-PCR reads with MiXCR. Of 500,000 to 750,000 distinct CDR3 sequences detected, 14% appear once; the ten largest clones hold around 10%. The starting material was PBMCs from blood, obtained 11 to 12 days after vaccination. The gene calls are TRBV5-1 and TRBJ2-2; D remains ambiguous. The receptor was isolated from a man in his forties or fifties who received an inactivated influenza vaccine. The CDR3 DNA follows: TGCGCCAGCAGCTTGTCCACGGTCGGGGAGCTGTTTTTT. Its protein product is CASSLSTVGELFF.